The 2 T cell receptor beta chains below come from one sample, sequenced in a study of cytomegalovirus exposure and HLA in healthy donors. Use of 60 Vbeta and 13 Jbeta primers characterized the PCR. The assay was immunoSEQ multiplex PCR, and TCRdb's table has in-frame clones only and misses some. The table records some 200,000 clones, 70% to 80% of them present only once. What was sequenced was PBMCs. These receptors originate from a girl under 18 in good health and CMV-seropositive.

This clone was seen once. CDR3 nucleotides: TGTGCCAGCGGGGTAGCAGGGTACGATTCACCCCTCCACTTT. Its protein product is CASGVAGYDSPLHF. The chain joins TRBV5-4 to TRBJ1-6, with D possibly TRBD1 on 5 matching bases. The germline gives CDR1 SGHNT, CDR2 YYREEE (reference sequence). V was trimmed by 7 bases and J by 8 bases, leaving 16 bases between them. The CDR3 runs to 14 residues.

This chain connects TRBV5-1 to TRBJ1-5, with D possibly matching TRBD1 (5 bases). In germline, CDR1 is SGHRS, CDR2 YFSETQ. Trimming stripped 0 bases from V and 9 bases from J, with 10 bases between. This CDR3 spans 13 amino acids. CDR3 sequence: CASSLEGTRPQHF. In DNA form, the CDR3 reads TGCGCCAGCAGCTTGGAGGGGACTCGGCCCCAGCATTTT. Filled out from reference TRBV5-1 and TRBJ1-5, the complete variable domain reads KAGVTQTPRYLIKTRGQQVTLSCSPISGHRSVSWYQQTPGQGLQFLFEYFSETQRNKGNFPGRFSGRQFSNSRSEMNVSTLELGDSALYLCASSLEGTRPQHFGDGTRLSIL.